The sequence of this T cell receptor beta chain was determined in a study of CD8 T cells in Susac syndrome. Roughly 0.45 to 1 ug RNA was reverse transcribed with random hexamers. By means of immunoSEQ multiplex PCR, TCR beta CDR3 spanning 54 Vbeta and 13 Jbeta underwent amplification. TCRdb re-called the immunoSEQ multiplex PCR reads through MiXCR, storing one row per CDR3 protein. This sample has about 200,000 distinct CDR3 sequences, with 85% to 95% found just once. TCR beta was sequenced from blood CD8+ and CD4+ T cells. Age- and sex-matched healthy donors served as the control group. Both CD4+ and CD8+ T cells were negatively isolated, and TEMRA cells underwent FACS enrichment. Germline V gene sequence: CDR1 MGHRA, CDR2 YSYEKL. The V and J ends lost 0 bases and 4 bases, in that order; junction bases with no gene match: 8. This CDR3 region has 17 residues.

The sequence derives from a human donor in good health. Sequences were obtained from CD4+ T cells from PBMCs. J is TRBJ2-5 and V is TRBV4-1; 10 positions agree with TRBD2. The CDR3 DNA reads as TGCGCCAGCAGCCAAGATAGGGCTAGCGGGAGAGGAGAGACCCAGTACTTC. It encodes CASSQDRASGRGETQYF.